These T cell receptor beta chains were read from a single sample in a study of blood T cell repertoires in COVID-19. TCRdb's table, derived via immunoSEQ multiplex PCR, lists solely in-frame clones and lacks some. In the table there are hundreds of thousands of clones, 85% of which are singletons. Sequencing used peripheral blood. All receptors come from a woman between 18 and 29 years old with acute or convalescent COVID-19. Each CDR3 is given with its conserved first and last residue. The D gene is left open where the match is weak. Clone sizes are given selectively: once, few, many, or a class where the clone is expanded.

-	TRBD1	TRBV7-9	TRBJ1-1	TGTGCCAGCAGCTTAGTTTCGGGACAGGGTTATACTGAAGCTTTCTTT	CASSLVSGQGYTEAFF
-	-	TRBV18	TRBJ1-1	TGTGCCAGCTCGCGCGGGGAAATGAACACTGAAGCTTTCTTT	CASSRGEMNTEAFF
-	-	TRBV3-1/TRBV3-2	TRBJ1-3	TGTGCCAGCAGCCAAGGAACTCGCTCTGGAAACACCATATATTTT	CASSQGTRSGNTIYF
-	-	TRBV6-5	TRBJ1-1	TGTGCCAGCAGCCCATGGGGGGGGGTGAACACTGAAGCTTTCTTT	CASSPWGGVNTEAFF
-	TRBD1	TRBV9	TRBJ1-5	TGTGCCAGCAGCCCAGGACAGGCCTTTCAGCCCCAGCATTTT	CASSPGQAFQPQHF
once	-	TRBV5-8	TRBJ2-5	TGTGCCAGCAGCTTTGGCAGTCTTGGGCTGGAGACCCAGTACTTC	CASSFGSLGLETQYF
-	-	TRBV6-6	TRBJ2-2	TGTGCCAGCGAATCGTTGTCGGCGAACACCGGGGAGCTGTTTTTT	CASESLSANTGELFF
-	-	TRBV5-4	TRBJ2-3	TGTGCCAGCAGCCCCCCTGAGGCGGGGGCCACAGATACGCAGTATTTT	CASSPPEAGATDTQYF
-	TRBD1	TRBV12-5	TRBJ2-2	TGTGCTAGTGGTTCGACTCTCGGGACAGGGACCGGGGAGCTGTTTTTT	CASGSTLGTGTGELFF
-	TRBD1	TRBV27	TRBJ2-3	TGTGCCAGCAGTTTCCGGGACAGGGCGCAGTATTTT	CASSFRDRAQYF
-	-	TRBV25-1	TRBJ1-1	TGTGCCAGCAGTCTCGACACTGAAGCTTTCTTT	CASSLDTEAFF
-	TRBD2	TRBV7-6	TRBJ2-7	TGTGCCAGCAGCTTAACGGGGGGTCTAGCCTACGAGCAGTACTTC	CASSLTGGLAYEQYF
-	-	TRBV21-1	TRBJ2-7	TGTGCCAGCAGCAAATCTAGGGGTCCAGTAGACGAGCAGTACTTC	CASSKSRGPVDEQYF